Shown below are 13 T cell receptor beta chains from a single sample sequenced in a study of T cell changes during pregnancy in multiple sclerosis. The assay was immunoSEQ multiplex PCR, and TCRdb's table has in-frame clones only and misses some. The sample includes roughly 60,000 clones, less than 95% of them seen just once. The material sequenced was peripheral blood, taken in the second trimester of pregnancy. These TCRs come from a female donor in good health, enrolled as a control in a pregnancy study.

The chain links TRBV11-3 to TRBJ2-7, with a tentative D call TRBD1 (6 bases). This CDR3 has 14 amino acids. Per germline, CDR1 SGHNT and CDR2 YENEEA. The V end lost 5 bases, the J end lost 1 base, and 12 bases lay between the germline ends. The CDR3 protein is CASSAYRDSYEQYF. The CDR3 nucleotides read TGTGCCAGCAGCGCGTACAGGGATTCCTACGAGCAGTACTTC.

The V call is TRBV6-4, the J call TRBJ1-2; D is unresolved. Germline CDR1 is MRHNA and CDR2 is SNTAGT. This CDR3 region has 14 residues. Trimming removed 0 bases at V and 4 bases at J, with 9 bases between. The CDR3 here is CASSDSTGSYGYTF. CDR3 nucleotide sequence: TGTGCCAGCAGTGACTCAACCGGGAGCTATGGCTACACCTTC.

This sequence joins TRBV9 and TRBJ1-2; D uncertain. Trimming cost V 4 bases and J 7 bases, with 14 bases left between them. Germline V gene lookup returns CDR1 SGDLS and CDR2 YYNGEE. The CDR3 runs to 13 residues. CDR3 nucleotide sequence: TGTGCCAGCAGCTCGGAAGAGGGCAGTGGCTACACCTTC. Amino acid sequence: CASSSEEGSGYTF.

The V and J genes are TRBV6-1 and TRBJ2-7; TRBD1 matches at 7 bases. Trimming cost V 2 bases and J 1 base; bases outside gene matches: 2. CDR1 is MNHNS, CDR2 SASEGT, per germline. The CDR3 extends over 14 amino acids. The CDR3 reads CASSEMGQSYEQYF. CDR3 coding DNA: TGTGCCAGCAGTGAAATGGGACAGTCCTACGAGCAGTACTTC.

The V call is TRBV11-3, the J call TRBJ2-6; tentative D call: TRBD2 (5 bases). Germline V gives CDR1 SGHNT, CDR2 YENEEA. The CDR3 extends over 15 amino acids. Between the trimmed V and J ends, which lost 6 bases and 0 bases, there was a span of 9 bases. CDR3: CASRTRASGANVLTF. For the CDR3, the DNA is TGTGCCAGCAGAACGAGGGCCTCTGGGGCCAACGTCCTGACTTTC.

This clone turned up a few times. V usage is TRBV29-1 and J usage is TRBJ1-1; no definite D call. CDR1 is SQVTM, CDR2 ANQGSEA, per germline. V was cut by 6 bases and J by 6 bases, with 11 bases left in between. The CDR3 is 11 amino acids. Here the CDR3 DNA reads TGCAGCGTCGTAGATTACCCTGAAGCTTTCTTT. This codes for CSVVDYPEAFF.

The V and J genes are TRBV6-5 and TRBJ2-7; TRBD2 matches 9 bases. The CDR3 contains 14 residues. Germline CDR1 and CDR2: MNHEY and SVGAGI. J gave up 5 bases and V 11 bases, and 13 bases lay outside the gene matches. The DNA of the CDR3 is TGTGCCGTCTCTTGGCGGGAGGGCCTCCACGAGCAGTACTTC. Amino acid sequence: CAVSWREGLHEQYF.

This chain connects TRBV1 to TRBJ1-5; TRBD1, the table's D call, lacks a check against the DNA. TRBV1 is labeled a pseudogene. The CDR3 covers 18 residues. This CDR3 is CTSRPGTVINISNQPQHF. The CDR3 coding sequence is TGCACCAGCCGACCTGGGACAGTTATAAACATCAGCAATCAGCCCCAGCATTTT.

The rearrangement joins TRBV5-1 to TRBJ2-2; 11 bases are a match to TRBD1. The CDR3 spans 16 residues. V was pared by 6 bases and J by 7 bases, with 11 bases of the junction left unmatched. Germline lookup yields CDR1 SGHRS and CDR2 YFSETQ. The CDR3 loop reads CASNSGTGGRGGELFF. The CDR3 nucleotides are TGCGCCAGCAACTCCGGGACAGGGGGGCGAGGCGGGGAGCTGTTTTTT.

The chain joins TRBV30 to TRBJ2-5; D remains unclear. There are 12 residues in the CDR3. The germline gives CDR1 GTSNPN, CDR2 SVGIG (reference sequence). The germline V and J ends were trimmed by 0 bases and 9 bases, with 11 bases remaining between them. As DNA, the CDR3 is TGTGCCTGGAGTGTTAGAAGTGAGTCCCAGTACTTC. Residues: CAWSVRSESQYF.

The rearrangement uses TRBV6-5 and TRBJ1-2, with no clear D. From germline, CDR1 is MNHEY and CDR2 SVGAGI. The CDR3 covers 13 residues. Trimming stripped 4 bases from V and 1 base from J, with 7 bases between. In DNA, the CDR3 is TGTGCCAGCAGTTCCCCTCGTAACTATGGCTACACCTTC. This sequence encodes CASSSPRNYGYTF.

On this clone itself: The junction differs from germline at one of its ends, possibly a read error. Within the sample, other DNA sequences also encode this same CDR3. The chain has TRBV9 and TRBJ1-4; TRBD1 agrees at 9 bases. The CDR3 covers 15 residues. Germline CDR1 SGDLS, CDR2 YYNGEE. The CDR3 DNA is TGTGCCAGCAGTGTAGGGAACAGGGGGCTCGAAAAACTGTTTTTT. Translating gives CASSVGNRGLEKLFF.

The chain uses TRBV5-4 and TRBJ2-5, with 13 nucleotides matching TRBD2. Germline CDR1 reads SGHNT; CDR2 reads YYREEE (reference sequence). V lost 4 bases to trimming and J lost 3 bases; unmatched junction nucleotides: 9. The CDR3 is 17 amino acids. CDR3: CASSPGPGLAGEETQYF. The CDR3 nucleotides read TGTGCCAGCAGCCCCGGACCCGGACTAGCGGGGGAAGAGACCCAGTACTTC.